This TCR beta chain was sequenced for a study of blood T cell repertoires in COVID-19. CDR1 SGHVS and CDR2 FQNEAQ come from the germline V gene. V trimming: 6 bases; J trimming: 0 bases; junction bases outside the gene matches: 9. The CDR3 spans 17 residues. Original handling: Counts of nucleated cells, estimated from reference gene primer amplification, were obtained. TCRdb keeps only in-frame clones here, not all; method: immunoSEQ multiplex PCR. V, J and clone size reflect that table, while D and trimming were determined from the DNA. The sample has about 350,000 clones; roughly 89% are singletons.

The V and J genes are TRBV7-8 and TRBJ2-2, with 8 bases identical to TRBD2. The sequencing input was peripheral blood. This clonotype originated in a woman aged 55-69 years with COVID-19, enrolled during active disease. CDR3: CASSPQRGSANTGELFF. The CDR3 DNA reads TGTGCCAGCAGTCCCCAGCGGGGGTCCGCGAACACCGGGGAGCTGTTTTTT.